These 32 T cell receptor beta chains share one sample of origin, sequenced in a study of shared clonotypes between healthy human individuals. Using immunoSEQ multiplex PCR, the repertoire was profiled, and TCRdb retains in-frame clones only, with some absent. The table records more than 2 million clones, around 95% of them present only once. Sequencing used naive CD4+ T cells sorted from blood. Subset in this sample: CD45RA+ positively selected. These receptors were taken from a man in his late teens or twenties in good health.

The DNA for the CDR3 is TGTGCCAGCAGCGCAAACAGGGATCAGCCCCAGCATTTT. Its translation: CASSANRDQPQHF. The chain is built from TRBV7-3 and TRBJ1-5; TRBD1 might be the D (6 bases). This CDR3 has 13 residues. Trimming pared 5 bases from V and 5 bases from J, leaving 10 bases between. The germline V gene has CDR1 SGHTA and CDR2 FQGTGA.

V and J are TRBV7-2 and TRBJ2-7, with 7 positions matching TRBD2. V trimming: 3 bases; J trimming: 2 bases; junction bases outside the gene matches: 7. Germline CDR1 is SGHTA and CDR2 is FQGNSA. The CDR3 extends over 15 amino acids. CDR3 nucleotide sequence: TGTGCCAGCAGCTTTGGGGGAGGGTATCCCTACGAGCAGTACTTC. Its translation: CASSFGGGYPYEQYF.

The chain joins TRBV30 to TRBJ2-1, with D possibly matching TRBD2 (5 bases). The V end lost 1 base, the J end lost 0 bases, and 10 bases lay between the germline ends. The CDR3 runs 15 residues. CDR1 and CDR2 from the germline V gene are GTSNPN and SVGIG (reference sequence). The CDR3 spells CAWSGESGSYNEQFF. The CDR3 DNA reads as TGTGCCTGGAGTGGGGAGAGCGGCTCCTACAATGAGCAGTTCTTC.

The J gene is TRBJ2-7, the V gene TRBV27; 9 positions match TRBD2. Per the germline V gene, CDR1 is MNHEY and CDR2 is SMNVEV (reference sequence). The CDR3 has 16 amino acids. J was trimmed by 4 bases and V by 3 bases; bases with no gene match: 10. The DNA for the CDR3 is TGTGCCAGCAGTTTCGCGTGGAGCGGGGGGTTGTACGAGCAGTACTTC. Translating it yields CASSFAWSGGLYEQYF.

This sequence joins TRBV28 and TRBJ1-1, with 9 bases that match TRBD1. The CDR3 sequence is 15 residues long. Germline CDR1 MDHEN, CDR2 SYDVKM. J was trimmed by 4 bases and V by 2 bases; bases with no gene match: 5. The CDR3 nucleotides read TGTGCCAGCAGTTTACGACAGGGGGGGACCACTGAAGCTTTCTTT. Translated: CASSLRQGGTTEAFF.

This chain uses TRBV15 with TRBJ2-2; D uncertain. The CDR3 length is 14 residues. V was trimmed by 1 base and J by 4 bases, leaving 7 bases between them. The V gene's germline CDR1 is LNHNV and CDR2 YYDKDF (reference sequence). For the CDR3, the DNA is TGTGCCACCAGCAGAGGTTTCTCCACCGGGGAGCTGTTTTTT. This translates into CATSRGFSTGELFF.

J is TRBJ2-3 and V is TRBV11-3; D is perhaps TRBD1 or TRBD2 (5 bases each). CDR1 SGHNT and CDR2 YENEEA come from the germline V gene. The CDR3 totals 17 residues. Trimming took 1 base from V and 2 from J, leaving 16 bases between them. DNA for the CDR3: TGTGCCAGCAGCTTAGGAGGAACCTCGGGGCCCACAGATACGCAGTATTTT. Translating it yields CASSLGGTSGPTDTQYF.

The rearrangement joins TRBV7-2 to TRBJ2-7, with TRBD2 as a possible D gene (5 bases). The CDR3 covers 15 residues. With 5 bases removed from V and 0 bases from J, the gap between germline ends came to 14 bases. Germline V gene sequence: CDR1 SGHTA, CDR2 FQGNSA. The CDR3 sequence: CASSKRSGTSYEQYF. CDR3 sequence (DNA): TGTGCCAGCAGCAAGAGATCGGGAACCTCCTACGAGCAGTACTTC.

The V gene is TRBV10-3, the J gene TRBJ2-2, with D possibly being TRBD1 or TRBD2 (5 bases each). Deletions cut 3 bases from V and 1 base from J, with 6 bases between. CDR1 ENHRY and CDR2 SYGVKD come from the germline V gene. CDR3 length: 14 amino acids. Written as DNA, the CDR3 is TGTGCCATCAGTGATGGGGGGAACACCGGGGAGCTGTTTTTT. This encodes CAISDGGNTGELFF.

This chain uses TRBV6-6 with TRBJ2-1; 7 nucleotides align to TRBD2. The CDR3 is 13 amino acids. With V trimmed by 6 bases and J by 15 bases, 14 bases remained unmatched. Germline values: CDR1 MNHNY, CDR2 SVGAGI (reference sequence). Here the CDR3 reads CASRPGGGFGPFF. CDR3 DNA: TGTGCCAGCAGACCCGGGGGAGGGTTCGGTCCGTTCTTC.

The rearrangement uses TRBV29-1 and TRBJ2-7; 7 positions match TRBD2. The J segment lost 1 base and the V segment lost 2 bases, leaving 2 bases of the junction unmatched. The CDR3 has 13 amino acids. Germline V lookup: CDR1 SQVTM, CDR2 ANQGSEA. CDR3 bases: TGCAGCGTTGAACTAGCGGTGTCCTACGAGCAGTACTTC. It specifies CSVELAVSYEQYF.

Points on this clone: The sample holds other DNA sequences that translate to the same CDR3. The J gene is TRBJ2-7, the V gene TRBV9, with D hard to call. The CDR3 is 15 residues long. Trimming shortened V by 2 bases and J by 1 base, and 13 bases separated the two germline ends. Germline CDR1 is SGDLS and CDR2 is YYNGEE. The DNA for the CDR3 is TGTGCCAGCAGCGTGGGCCAGCTAGGGTCCTACGAGCAGTACTTC. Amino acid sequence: CASSVGQLGSYEQYF. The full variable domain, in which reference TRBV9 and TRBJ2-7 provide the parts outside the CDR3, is DSGVTQTPKHLITATGQRVTLRCSPRSGDLSVYWYQQSLDQGLQFLIQYYNGEERAKGNILERFSAQQFPDLHSELNLSSLELGDSALYFCASSVGQLGSYEQYFGPGTRLTVT.

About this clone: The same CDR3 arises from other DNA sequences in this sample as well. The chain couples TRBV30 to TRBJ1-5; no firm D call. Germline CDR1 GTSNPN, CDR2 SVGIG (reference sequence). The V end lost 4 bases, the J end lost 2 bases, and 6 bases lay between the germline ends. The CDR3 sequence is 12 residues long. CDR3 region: CAWNRGNQPQHF. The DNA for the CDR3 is TGTGCCTGGAACCGTGGCAATCAGCCCCAGCATTTT. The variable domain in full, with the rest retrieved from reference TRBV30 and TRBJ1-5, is SQTIHQWPATLVQPVGSPLSLECTVEGTSNPNLYWYRQAAGRGLQLLFYSVGIGQISSEVPQNLSASRPQDRQFILSSKKLLLSDSGFYLCAWNRGNQPQHFGDGTRLSIL.

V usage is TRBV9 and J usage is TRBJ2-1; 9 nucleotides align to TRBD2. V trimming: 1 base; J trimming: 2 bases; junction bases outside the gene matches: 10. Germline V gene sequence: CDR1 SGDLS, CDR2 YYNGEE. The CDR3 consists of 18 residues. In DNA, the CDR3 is TGTGCCAGCAGCGTATCTGGCGGGGGGGCCGTCGCCTACAATGAGCAGTTCTTC. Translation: CASSVSGGGAVAYNEQFF.

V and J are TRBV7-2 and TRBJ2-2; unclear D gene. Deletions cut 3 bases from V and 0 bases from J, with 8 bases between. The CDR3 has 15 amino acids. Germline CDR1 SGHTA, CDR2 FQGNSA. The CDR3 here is CASSFASPNTGELFF. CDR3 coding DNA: TGTGCCAGCAGCTTTGCTTCTCCGAACACCGGGGAGCTGTTTTTT.

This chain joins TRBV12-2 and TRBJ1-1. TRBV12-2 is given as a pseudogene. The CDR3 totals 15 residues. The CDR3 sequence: CASRLTTGTDAEAFF. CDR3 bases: TGTGCAAGTCGCCTCACCACCGGGACCGACGCTGAAGCTTTCTTT.

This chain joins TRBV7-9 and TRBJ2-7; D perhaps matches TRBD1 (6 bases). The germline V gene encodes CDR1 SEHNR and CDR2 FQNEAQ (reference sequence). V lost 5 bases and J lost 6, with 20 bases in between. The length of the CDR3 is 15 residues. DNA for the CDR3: TGTGCCAGCAGCCCTCTTACAGGGTCCAGTCGCGAGCAGTACTTC. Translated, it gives CASSPLTGSSREQYF.

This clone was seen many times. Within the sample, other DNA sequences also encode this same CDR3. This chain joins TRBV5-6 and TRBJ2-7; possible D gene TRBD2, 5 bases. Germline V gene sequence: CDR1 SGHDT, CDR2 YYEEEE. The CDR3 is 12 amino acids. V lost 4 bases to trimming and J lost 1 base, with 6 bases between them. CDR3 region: CASSPGSYEQYF. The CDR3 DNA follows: TGTGCCAGCAGCCCGGGATCCTACGAGCAGTACTTC.

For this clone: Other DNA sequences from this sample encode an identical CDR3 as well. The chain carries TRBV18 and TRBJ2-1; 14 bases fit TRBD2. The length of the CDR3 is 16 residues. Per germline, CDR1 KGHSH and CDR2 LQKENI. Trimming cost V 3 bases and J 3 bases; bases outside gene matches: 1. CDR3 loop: CASSPGTSGSYNEQFF. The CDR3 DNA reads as TGTGCCAGCTCACCGGGGACTAGCGGGAGCTACAATGAGCAGTTCTTC.

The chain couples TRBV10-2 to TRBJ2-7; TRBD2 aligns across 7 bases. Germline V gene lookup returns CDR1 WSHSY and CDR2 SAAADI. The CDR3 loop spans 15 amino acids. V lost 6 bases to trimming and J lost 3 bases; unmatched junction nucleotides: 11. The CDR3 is CASSLRASGNYEQYF. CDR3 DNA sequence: TGCGCCAGCAGCCTTCGCGCTAGCGGAAACTACGAGCAGTACTTC.

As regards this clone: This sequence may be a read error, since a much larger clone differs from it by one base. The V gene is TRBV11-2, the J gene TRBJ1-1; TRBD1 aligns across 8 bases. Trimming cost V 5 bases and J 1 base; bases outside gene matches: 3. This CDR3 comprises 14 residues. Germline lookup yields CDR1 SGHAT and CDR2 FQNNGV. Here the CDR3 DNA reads TGTGCCAGCAGCCCCGACAGGGGGAACACTGAAGCTTTCTTT. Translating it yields CASSPDRGNTEAFF.

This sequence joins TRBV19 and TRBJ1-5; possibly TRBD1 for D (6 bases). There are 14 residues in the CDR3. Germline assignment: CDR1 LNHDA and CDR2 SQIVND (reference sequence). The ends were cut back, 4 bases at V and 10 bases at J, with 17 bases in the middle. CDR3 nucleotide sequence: TGTGCCAGTAGTACCGGACAGTGGGTTAGTCCCCAGCATTTT. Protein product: CASSTGQWVSPQHF.

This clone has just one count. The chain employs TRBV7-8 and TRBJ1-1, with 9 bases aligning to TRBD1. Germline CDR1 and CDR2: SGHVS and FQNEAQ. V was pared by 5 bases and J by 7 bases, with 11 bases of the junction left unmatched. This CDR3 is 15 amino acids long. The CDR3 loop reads CASSPRTGGAGEAFF. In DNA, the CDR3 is TGTGCCAGCAGCCCACGTACAGGGGGCGCCGGTGAAGCTTTCTTT.

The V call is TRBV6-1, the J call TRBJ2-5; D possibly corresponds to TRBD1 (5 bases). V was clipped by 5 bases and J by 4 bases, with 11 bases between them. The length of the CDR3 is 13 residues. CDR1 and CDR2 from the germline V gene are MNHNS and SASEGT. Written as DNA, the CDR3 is TGTGCCAGCAGTCTAGGGGTCCCAGAGACCCAGTACTTC. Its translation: CASSLGVPETQYF.

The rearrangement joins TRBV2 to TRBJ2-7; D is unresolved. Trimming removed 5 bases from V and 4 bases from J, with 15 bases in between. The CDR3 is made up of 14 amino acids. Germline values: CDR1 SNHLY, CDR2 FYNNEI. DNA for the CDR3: TGTGCCAGCAGTCCTAAACCTGACCCGTACGAGCAGTACTTC. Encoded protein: CASSPKPDPYEQYF.

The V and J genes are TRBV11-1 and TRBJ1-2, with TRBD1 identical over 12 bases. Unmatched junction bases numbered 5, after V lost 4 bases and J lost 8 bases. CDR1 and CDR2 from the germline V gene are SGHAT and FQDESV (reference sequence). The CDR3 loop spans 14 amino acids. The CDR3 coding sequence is TGTGCCAGCAGCTCGGGACAGGGGGCGCGCGGCTACACCTTC. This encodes CASSSGQGARGYTF.

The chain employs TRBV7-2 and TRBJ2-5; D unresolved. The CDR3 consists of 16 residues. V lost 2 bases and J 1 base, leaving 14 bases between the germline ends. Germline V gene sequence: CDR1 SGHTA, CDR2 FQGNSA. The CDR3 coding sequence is TGTGCCAGCAGCTTAACCAGGTCATGGGTCCAAGAGACCCAGTACTTC. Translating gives CASSLTRSWVQETQYF.

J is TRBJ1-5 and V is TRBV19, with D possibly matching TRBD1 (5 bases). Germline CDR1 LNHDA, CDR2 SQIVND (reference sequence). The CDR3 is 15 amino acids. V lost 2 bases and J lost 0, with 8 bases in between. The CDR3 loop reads CASSIRTNSNQPQHF. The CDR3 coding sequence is TGTGCCAGTAGTATAAGGACAAATAGCAATCAGCCCCAGCATTTT.

CDR3 protein: CASSGSTVPAGEQYF. CDR3 DNA: TGTGCCAGCAGTGGCTCTACCGTGCCGGCAGGGGAGCAGTACTTC. The J gene is TRBJ2-7, the V gene TRBV2; D might be TRBD1 (5 bases). The CDR3 length is 15 residues. V lost 4 bases and J lost 7, with 20 bases in between. The germline V gene has CDR1 SNHLY and CDR2 FYNNEI.

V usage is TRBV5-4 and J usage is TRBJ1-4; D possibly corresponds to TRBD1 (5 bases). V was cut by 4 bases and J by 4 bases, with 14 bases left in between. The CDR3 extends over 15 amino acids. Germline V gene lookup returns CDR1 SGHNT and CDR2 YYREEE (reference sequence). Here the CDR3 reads CASSNLTDYNEKLFF. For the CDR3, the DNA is TGTGCCAGCAGCAACCTGACAGATTATAATGAAAAACTGTTTTTT.

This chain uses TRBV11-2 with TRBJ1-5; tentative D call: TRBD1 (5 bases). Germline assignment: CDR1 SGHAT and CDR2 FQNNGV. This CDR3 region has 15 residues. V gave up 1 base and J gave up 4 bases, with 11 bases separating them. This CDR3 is CASSLVAGLNQPQHF. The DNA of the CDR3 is TGTGCCAGCAGCTTAGTGGCAGGGCTGAATCAGCCCCAGCATTTT.

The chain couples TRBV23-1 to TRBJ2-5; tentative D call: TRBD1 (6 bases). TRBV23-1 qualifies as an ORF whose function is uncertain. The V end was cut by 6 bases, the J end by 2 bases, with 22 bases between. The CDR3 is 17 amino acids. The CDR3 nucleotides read TGCGCCAGCAGCCCCTCCCTCAGGGGCCCGGGGCAAGAGACCCAGTACTTC. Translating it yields CASSPSLRGPGQETQYF.